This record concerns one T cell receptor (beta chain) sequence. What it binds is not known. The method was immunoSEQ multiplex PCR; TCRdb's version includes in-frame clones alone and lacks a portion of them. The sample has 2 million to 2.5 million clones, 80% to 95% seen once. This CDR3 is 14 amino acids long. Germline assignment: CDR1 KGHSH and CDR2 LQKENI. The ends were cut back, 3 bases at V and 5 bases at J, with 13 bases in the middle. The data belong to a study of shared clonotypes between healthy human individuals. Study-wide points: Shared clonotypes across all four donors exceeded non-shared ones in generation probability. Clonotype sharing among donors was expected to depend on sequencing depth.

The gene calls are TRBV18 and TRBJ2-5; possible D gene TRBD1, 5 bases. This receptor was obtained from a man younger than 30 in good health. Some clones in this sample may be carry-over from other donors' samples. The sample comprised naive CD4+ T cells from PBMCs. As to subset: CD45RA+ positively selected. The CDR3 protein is CASSPIDSIETQYF. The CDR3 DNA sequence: TGTGCCAGCTCACCCATAGACAGTATTGAGACCCAGTACTTC.